The TCR beta chain described here comes from a study of T cell changes during pregnancy in multiple sclerosis. Profiled with immunoSEQ multiplex PCR; TCRdb holds only in-frame clones, not every one. The data hold about 20,000 clones, with approximately 90% observed a single time. This receptor was identified in a female donor in good health, enrolled as a control in a pregnancy study. Sequencing was performed on CD8+ T cells from peripheral blood mononuclear cells, taken in the second trimester of pregnancy.

CDR3 amino acids: CASSAEREYFGKQYF. The CDR3 bases are TGTGCCAGCAGTGCAGAGCGGGAGTATTTTGGAAAGCAGTACTTC. This chain joins TRBV2 and TRBJ2-7; TRBD2 matches at 8 bases. Trimming at V came to 4 bases and at J to 8 bases, leaving 13 bases not matched to a gene. This CDR3 is built from 15 residues. CDR1 SNHLY and CDR2 FYNNEI come from the germline V gene.